This entry is about one T cell receptor beta chain. The sample is drawn from a study of T-cell reconstitution after alpha-beta-depleted transplantation in children. V was trimmed by 3 bases and J by 1 base, leaving 9 bases between them. The CDR3 runs to 13 residues. Germline V gives CDR1 DFQATT, CDR2 SNEGSKA (reference sequence). Molecular barcoding with unique molecular identifiers was used for the TCRbeta library. TCRdb called the PCR reads again in MiXCR, with one record for every CDR3 protein. The profile covers around 340,000 distinct CDR3 sequences, with 10% to 15% appearing a single time and approximately 4.3% taken by the ten largest.

The source was PBMCs, collected from the stem cell graft. The chain employs TRBV20-1 and TRBJ1-1; tentatively, D is TRBD1 (5 bases). This TCR was recovered from a human donor who donated a stem cell graft to a child with Fanconi anemia. The CDR3 loop is CSARAGGNTEAFF. DNA of the CDR3: TGCAGTGCTAGGGCGGGGGGGAACACTGAAGCTTTCTTT.